These T cell receptor beta chains were read from a single sample in a study of T cells after yellow fever vaccination. Via MiXCR, TCRdb re-called the 5' RACE reads, giving one row per CDR3 protein. Of under 400,000 distinct CDR3 sequences detected, about 12% appear once; the ten largest clones hold about 3%. Material: CD4+ T cells sorted from PBMCs, obtained 15 days after the yellow fever booster vaccination. The receptors stem from a man aged 18 to 29 who received the YFV17D yellow fever vaccine. Each CDR3 is given with its conserved first and last residue. D genes are given only for firm matches. Clone size is given for some rows only: seen once, a few or many times, or a class if the clone is expanded.

TRBV11-2,TRBJ1-5,TRBD1,few,TGTGCCAGCAGCCGGGACAGGGTAGGGCCCCAGCATTTT,CASSRDRVGPQHF
TRBV12-3/TRBV12-4,TRBJ2-3,NA,many,TGTGCCAGCAAGCTGACCCACTCAGATACGCAGTATTTT,CASKLTHSDTQYF
TRBV3-1,TRBJ1-1,TRBD1,few,TGTGCCAGCAGCCAACTGACAGGGGGGACTGAAGCTTTCTTT,CASSQLTGGTEAFF
TRBV5-1,TRBJ1-3,NA,NA,TGCGCCAGCAGCTTGGGATGGGGCAGCTCTGGAAACACCATATATTTT,CASSLGWGSSGNTIYF
TRBV2,TRBJ1-4,NA,NA,TGTGCCACTTGGACGGCCTCTAATGAAAAACTGTTTTTT,CATWTASNEKLFF
TRBV20-1,TRBJ2-3,TRBD2,many,TGCAGTGCCTCCCGGGGACTAGCTTCTGTTACGCAGTATTTT,CSASRGLASVTQYF
TRBV4-1,TRBJ2-1,NA,NA,TGCGCCAGCAGCCAAGATTTGAGGTATGAGCAGTTCTTC,CASSQDLRYEQFF
TRBV6-4,TRBJ2-3,NA,NA,TGTGCCAGCAGTGCCACTAGCACAGATACGCAGTATTTT,CASSATSTDTQYF
TRBV7-2,TRBJ2-5,NA,NA,TGTGCCAGCAGGTTAGGGGGCCAAGAGACCCAGTACTTC,CASRLGGQETQYF
TRBV2,TRBJ2-1,TRBD1,NA,TGTGCCAGCGACGGACAGGGGACTGAGCAGTTCTTC,CASDGQGTEQFF
TRBV7-9,TRBJ2-2,TRBD1,many,TGTGCCAGCAGCTGGGGACAGGGCGCCGGGGAGCTGTTTTTT,CASSWGQGAGELFF
TRBV2,TRBJ2-3,NA,NA,TGTGCCAGCAGAGGGGACTCCTTCACAGATACGCAGTATTTT,CASRGDSFTDTQYF
TRBV5-1,TRBJ1-1,NA,few,TGCGCCAGTCAAACGGGCATGAACACTGAAGCTTTCTTT,CASQTGMNTEAFF
TRBV11-2,TRBJ2-3,TRBD2,NA,TGTGCCAGCAGCCCTCACTCGGTCCCCGGGGGGGCGGATACGCAGTATTTT,CASSPHSVPGGADTQYF
TRBV30,TRBJ1-6,TRBD1,many,TGTGCCTGGAGTGTACCGGACAGGGAAGGTTCACCCCTCCACTTT,CAWSVPDREGSPLHF
TRBV9,TRBJ2-2,NA,few,TGTGCCAGCAGCGTAGGGCCCGGGGAGCTGTTTTTT,CASSVGPGELFF
TRBV5-1,TRBJ1-2,NA,NA,TGCGCCAGCACCCTGTCAGGGGAGGGTGGCTACACCTTC,CASTLSGEGGYTF
TRBV5-5,TRBJ2-1,NA,many,TGTGCCAGCAGCTTGGAAGGGTGGACCTACAATGAGCAGTTCTTC,CASSLEGWTYNEQFF
TRBV4-1,TRBJ1-1,NA,NA,TGCGCCAGCAGCTTGATTACTGTGAACACTGAAGCTTTCTTT,CASSLITVNTEAFF
TRBV21-1,TRBJ1-2,NA,NA,TGTGCCAGCAGCAATCGAGTGAGCGGGCCAGCCTATGGCTACACCTTC,CASSNRVSGPAYGYTF
TRBV7-2,TRBJ1-3,NA,few,TGTGCCAGCAGCTTAGGAATCTCTGGAAACACCATATATTTT,CASSLGISGNTIYF
TRBV7-9,TRBJ2-7,TRBD1,few,TGTGCCAGCAGCTTGGGGACAGGGGAAGGCGAGCAGTACTTC,CASSLGTGEGEQYF
TRBV3-1,TRBJ2-5,NA,NA,TGTGCCAGCAGCCAAGATAATCGGGCGGGTGAGACCCAGTACTTC,CASSQDNRAGETQYF
TRBV28,TRBJ2-1,TRBD1,few,TGTGCCAGCAGTTCGGACAGGGGGCTCGACAATGAGCAGTTCTTC,CASSSDRGLDNEQFF
TRBV5-5,TRBJ2-3,NA,NA,TGTGCCAGCAGCCTGCGGGGAGGAACGCAGTATTTT,CASSLRGGTQYF
TRBV12-3/TRBV12-4,TRBJ1-2,NA,few,TGTGCCAGCAGCCCAAGTGTCGGGGGACCTGGCTACACCTTC,CASSPSVGGPGYTF
TRBV27,TRBJ1-4,TRBD1,few,TGTGCCAGCAGTTTTACAGGGGGCGCAACTAATGAAAAACTGTTTTTT,CASSFTGGATNEKLFF